The 24 T cell receptor beta chains listed next were all sequenced from one sample in a study of T cells in Graves' hyperthyroidism and ophthalmopathy. Amplification yielded TCR beta CDR3 regions, with RNA transcripts as the source. Initially, a first-round RT-PCR of the TCR CDR3 employed the HTBI primer set. TCRdb fed the multiplex PCR reads into MiXCR, producing one record per CDR3 protein. The data hold approximately 400,000 distinct CDR3 sequences, with approximately 19% observed a single time. Source material: blood. Receptors were obtained from a woman between 18 and 30 years old with Graves' hyperthyroidism.

Ten or more counts support this clonotype. J is TRBJ2-4 and V is TRBV7-2; TRBD2 matches at 7 bases. V shed 3 bases and J 9 bases; nucleotides not matched to a gene: 14. CDR1 SGHTA and CDR2 FQGNSA come from the germline V gene. The CDR3 spans 16 residues. CDR3 bases: TGTGCCAGCAGCTTCTTGGGACGGGGCGGGGAGGGCATTCAGTACTTC. It yields the protein CASSFLGRGGEGIQYF.

This clonotype was found many times. The chain links TRBV5-1 to TRBJ1-2; unclear D gene. V dropped 4 bases and J dropped 7 bases, with 17 bases sitting between them. Germline assignment: CDR1 SGHRS and CDR2 YFSETQ. The CDR3 consists of 14 residues. CDR3 loop: CASSHSKEGAGYTF. The DNA of the CDR3 is TGCGCCAGCAGCCACAGTAAGGAGGGAGCTGGCTACACCTTC.

This clonotype was seen repeatedly, ten times or more. The chain uses TRBV6-5 and TRBJ2-2, with D tentatively TRBD2 (6 bases). V was pared by 4 bases and J by 8 bases, with 20 bases between. The germline V gene encodes CDR1 MNHEY and CDR2 SVGAGI. The CDR3 covers 16 residues. The CDR3 sequence is CASSFHPAGSRGELFF. The CDR3, as DNA: TGTGCCAGCAGTTTTCATCCCGCGGGGTCGAGGGGGGAGCTGTTTTTT.

Regarding this clonotype: Because it lacks the conserved phenylalanine or tryptophan at the end, this CDR3 is likely a read error. The chain uses TRBV5-1 and TRBJ1-1; D gene ambiguous. V lost 1 base, J lost 2 bases, and 12 bases lay in between. This CDR3 region has 15 residues. CDR1 and CDR2 (germline): SGHRS, YFSETQ. The CDR3 loop is CASSLWMGSNTEAFL. The CDR3 bases are TGCGCCAGCAGCTTGTGGATGGGGTCCAACACTGAAGCTTTCTTG.

The chain couples TRBV5-1 to TRBJ1-6; perhaps TRBD1 as D (5 bases). V was clipped by 3 bases and J by 9 bases, with 16 bases between them. Per the germline V gene, CDR1 is SGHRS and CDR2 is YFSETQ. The CDR3 length is 15 residues. The CDR3 nucleotides read TGCGCCAGCAGCTCAGCCGGGACCTGGGGTTCACCCCTCCACTTT. As protein: CASSSAGTWGSPLHF.

The chain combines TRBV12-3 or TRBV12-4 with TRBJ2-5, with D tentatively TRBD1 or TRBD2 (5 bases each). The CDR3 runs 18 residues. V was clipped by 6 bases and J by 1 base, with 24 bases between them. In DNA form, the CDR3 reads TGTGCCAGCAGCCTTGTACCCCCGGGGCAGAGATCCCAAGAGACCCAGTACTTC. Its protein product is CASSLVPPGQRSQETQYF.

This sequence joins TRBV6-1 and TRBJ1-5; D gene unclear. CDR3 length: 17 amino acids. Looked up from germline, CDR1 is MNHNS and CDR2 is SASEGT. Trimming removed 4 bases at V and 4 bases at J, with 20 bases between. The CDR3 DNA is TGTGCCAGCAGTGGCCGAATAGGGATCGGTGGGAATCAGCCCCAGCATTTT. The encoded protein is CASSGRIGIGGNQPQHF.

This clonotype is deemed medium-sized. The chain links TRBV7-2 to TRBJ2-7; D is undetermined. The CDR3 runs 14 residues. V dropped 1 base and J dropped 0 bases, with 7 bases sitting between them. Germline CDR1 is SGHTA and CDR2 is FQGNSA. The CDR3 is CASSLGLSSYEQYF. The CDR3 region has the DNA TGTGCCAGCAGCTTAGGACTTAGCTCCTACGAGCAGTACTTC.

In this sample, this clonotype turned up a few times. The chain couples TRBV7-9 to TRBJ2-5; 7 nucleotides line up with TRBD1. CDR1 and CDR2 from the germline V gene are SEHNR and FQNEAQ (reference sequence). V dropped 5 bases and J dropped 5; count of bases not matched to a gene: 11. The CDR3 consists of 15 residues. The CDR3 is CASSKIDRAVETQYF. The DNA for the CDR3 is TGTGCCAGCAGCAAGATAGACAGGGCGGTGGAGACCCAGTACTTC.

This clonotype was observed many times. The gene calls are TRBV20-1 and TRBJ2-5, with D possibly called TRBD1 or TRBD2 (6 bases each). The CDR3 totals 14 residues. CDR1 and CDR2 from the germline V gene are DFQATT and SNEGSKA (reference sequence). Trimming removed 6 bases at V and 5 bases at J, with 19 bases between. The CDR3 bases are TGCAGTGCCTCTCGGGGGCCCTCCCGGGAGACCCAGTACTTC. This codes for CSASRGPSRETQYF.

Notes on this clonotype: A clone one base away is much larger, so this may be a read error. This chain links TRBV12-3 or TRBV12-4 with TRBJ1-1, with D perhaps TRBD1 (6 bases). This CDR3 is 14 amino acids long. The DNA for the CDR3 is TGTTCCACCCTACCACAGGGAATCCACACTGAAGCTTTCTTT. As protein: CSTLPQGIHTEAFF.

This clonotype was observed at least ten times. The chain carries TRBV6-2 or TRBV6-3 and TRBJ2-6, with TRBD2 as a possible D gene (5 bases). The V gene lost 2 bases and the J gene lost 0 bases, with 5 bases spanning the gap. The CDR3 runs 15 residues. Germline CDR1 reads MNHEY; CDR2 reads SVGEGT. This CDR3 reads CASSYSGSGANVLTF. CDR3 in DNA: TGTGCCAGCAGTTACAGCGGCTCTGGGGCCAACGTCCTGACTTTC.

This clonotype occurred many times. The J gene is TRBJ1-1, the V gene TRBV11-1, with 11 bases fitting TRBD1. CDR3 length: 16 residues. CDR1 and CDR2 (germline): SGHAT, FQDESV (reference sequence). V lost 5 bases and J lost 0; bases outside the gene matches: 5. Written as DNA, the CDR3 is TGTGCCAGCAGCCAATGGACAGGGGGCATGAACACTGAAGCTTTCTTT. Translated, it gives CASSQWTGGMNTEAFF.

Many counts were recorded for this clonotype. V gene TRBV7-8 combines with J gene TRBJ1-2; 11 bases are shared with TRBD1. CDR1 is SGHVS and CDR2 is FQNEAQ in the germline V gene. This CDR3 region has 18 residues. The V gene end was trimmed by 3 bases and the J gene end by 2 bases; junction bases not matched to a gene: 11. CDR3 DNA sequence: TGTGCCAGCAGCTTCGTCCGAAGGACAGGGGGCGCAAACTATGGCTACACCTTC. Its translation is CASSFVRRTGGANYGYTF.

The J gene is TRBJ2-2, the V gene TRBV20-1, with 9 bases that match TRBD1. The ends lost 1 base at V and 9 bases at J; junction bases unmatched: 12. There are 16 residues in the CDR3. Germline V CDR1 and CDR2: DFQATT, SNEGSKA (reference sequence). CDR3 sequence: CSARVDRGHLQRELFF. Written as DNA, the CDR3 is TGCAGTGCTAGAGTGGACAGGGGTCACTTACAGCGGGAGCTGTTTTTT.

Many counts were recorded for this clonotype. V is TRBV7-9 and J is TRBJ1-2; D gene uncertain. There are 13 residues in the CDR3. Germline values: CDR1 SEHNR, CDR2 FQNEAQ (reference sequence). Trimming took 5 bases from V and 8 from J, leaving 15 bases between them. CDR3 loop: CASSPDGLPGYTF. The CDR3 nucleotides read TGTGCCAGCAGCCCGGACGGGTTACCAGGCTACACCTTC.

The sample holds a few counts of this clonotype. As DNA, the CDR3 is TGTGCCAGCAGACCGGGACAGGGAGGAGGAAACACCATATATTTT. Translating gives CASRPGQGGGNTIYF. The chain is built from TRBV7-9 and TRBJ1-3; TRBD1 aligns across 9 bases. The V and J ends lost 6 bases and 4 bases, in that order; junction bases with no gene match: 7. This CDR3 is built from 15 residues. Looked up from germline, CDR1 is SEHNR and CDR2 is FQNEAQ (reference sequence).

This clonotype is a singleton in its sample. This may be a read error, as it is one base from a much larger clone. The V and J genes are TRBV5-1 and TRBJ2-7; D is unresolved. This CDR3 spans 11 amino acids. Per the germline V gene, CDR1 is SGHRS and CDR2 is YFSETQ. Between the trimmed V and J ends, which lost 7 bases and 5 bases, there was a span of 10 bases. The CDR3 DNA reads as TGCGCCAGCGTATGTATCCACGAGCAGTACTTC. This gives the protein CASVCIHEQYF.

This clonotype was picked up many times. The rearrangement uses TRBV11-3 and TRBJ2-7; D is tentatively TRBD1 or TRBD2 (5 bases each). The CDR3 contains 16 residues. V lost 2 bases, J lost 1 base, and 15 bases lay in between. Germline V gives CDR1 SGHNT, CDR2 YENEEA. Here the CDR3 reads CASSLLVGTPSYEQYF. CDR3 DNA: TGTGCCAGCAGCTTATTAGTGGGGACCCCTTCCTACGAGCAGTACTTC.

This clonotype was detected many times. V gene TRBV5-1 combines with J gene TRBJ1-1, with D unclear. CDR1 and CDR2 from the germline V gene are SGHRS and YFSETQ. V dropped 4 bases and J dropped 5 bases, with 12 bases sitting between them. This CDR3 has 13 amino acids. Here the CDR3 reads CASSPWGGTEAFF. In nucleotides, the CDR3 is TGCGCCAGCAGCCCTTGGGGAGGGACTGAAGCTTTCTTT.

This clonotype was recorded many times. The chain recombines TRBV29-1 with TRBJ2-7; D possibly corresponds to TRBD1 (6 bases). CDR1 and CDR2 from the germline V gene are SQVTM and ANQGSEA. Trimming stripped 4 bases from V and 2 bases from J, with 12 bases between. This CDR3 contains 13 residues. The CDR3 loop is CSVAHREPYEQYF. The DNA for the CDR3 is TGCAGCGTTGCTCACAGGGAGCCCTACGAGCAGTACTTC.

The table lists this clonotype with many counts. For the CDR3, the DNA is TGTGCCAGCAGTTACTCAGGAGGGGTAAATCAGCCCCAGCATTTT. It is translated as CASSYSGGVNQPQHF. The J gene is TRBJ1-5, the V gene TRBV6-5; possibly TRBD1 for D (5 bases). The CDR3 loop spans 15 amino acids. Trimming cost V 0 bases and J 4 bases, with 10 bases left between them. Germline V gene sequence: CDR1 MNHEY, CDR2 SVGAGI.

The chain couples TRBV18 to TRBJ1-2; weak D call: TRBD1 (5 bases). Germline V gene sequence: CDR1 KGHSH, CDR2 LQKENI. The CDR3 has 14 amino acids. Trimming took 3 bases from V and 8 from J, leaving 16 bases between them. The CDR3 here is CASSPSAGRAGYTF. DNA of the CDR3: TGTGCCAGCTCACCCTCTGCTGGCAGGGCGGGCTACACCTTC.

In its sample, this clonotype was seen many times. The V call is TRBV6-1, the J call TRBJ2-2; 8 bases line up with TRBD1. The CDR3 runs to 15 residues. The junction had 9 bases not matched to a gene; V was cut back by 6 bases and J by 6 bases. Germline loops: CDR1 MNHNS, CDR2 SASEGT. The CDR3 spells CASSPPGQDPGELFF. The DNA of the CDR3 is TGTGCCAGCAGCCCTCCGGGACAGGATCCCGGGGAGCTGTTTTTT.